A single sample gave rise to the 17 T cell receptor beta chains below, sequenced in a study of beta chain features in type 1 diabetes. Study observations and caveats: Shorter TCRB CDR3s, moderately but significantly so, were found in Type 1 diabetes patients in all four CD4+ subsets.

Reverse transcribing all isolated RNA meant expressed TCRB transcripts were sequenced. Only in-frame clones appear in the TCRdb table, and some are missing; sequencing was by immunoSEQ multiplex PCR. The data hold hundreds of thousands of clones, with about an eighth observed a single time. No antigen has been identified for these receptors. Sequencing input: naive CD4+ T cells from blood. These TCRs come from a man younger than 30 with type 1 diabetes.

The CDR3 loop is CASSTRGVSYNEQFF. CDR3 sequence (DNA): TGTGCCAGCAGCACCCGGGGGGTCTCCTACAATGAGCAGTTCTTC. The rearrangement joins TRBV7-9 to TRBJ2-1, with 7 bases aligning to TRBD2. The CDR3 runs to 15 residues. Germline-derived CDR1 and CDR2 are SEHNR and FQNEAQ (reference sequence). Trimming removed 5 bases from V and 0 bases from J; junction bases left unmatched: 4.

This clone has a handful of counts. This chain joins TRBV30 and TRBJ2-5, with 7 bases aligning to TRBD1. Germline V lookup: CDR1 GTSNPN, CDR2 SVGIG (reference sequence). This CDR3 is 15 amino acids long. The ends lost 0 bases at V and 3 bases at J; junction bases unmatched: 7. The CDR3 region is CAWSVQTGPEETQYF. The CDR3 DNA follows: TGTGCCTGGAGTGTACAGACAGGGCCCGAAGAGACCCAGTACTTC.

The chain recombines TRBV6-6 with TRBJ2-7; D is perhaps TRBD1 (6 bases). CDR3 length equals 14 residues. Germline loops: CDR1 MNHNY, CDR2 SVGAGI (reference sequence). V dropped 4 bases and J dropped 1 base, with 11 bases sitting between them. This CDR3 reads CASSSRDISYEQYF. CDR3 bases: TGTGCCAGCAGTTCCCGGGACATTTCCTACGAGCAGTACTTC.

This clone was seen more than once but under ten times. V usage is TRBV7-9 and J usage is TRBJ1-6; 9 nucleotides agree with TRBD1. Losses at the gene ends were 9 bases for V and 14 bases for J; bases not matched to a gene: 14. Germline-derived CDR1 and CDR2 are SEHNR and FQNEAQ (reference sequence). The CDR3 spans 14 residues. CDR3 nucleotide sequence: TGTGCCAGTACCACAGGGGGCACCGGGGTGGCCCTCCACTTT. Translation: CASTTGGTGVALHF.

The chain carries TRBV9 and TRBJ2-1; the D gene is possibly TRBD2 (7 bases). This CDR3 comprises 13 residues. V was trimmed by 2 bases and J by 10 bases, leaving 13 bases between them. Germline V CDR1 and CDR2: SGDLS, YYNGEE. The CDR3 DNA follows: TGTGCCAGCAGCGTCGGCGGGGGCGTCGAGCAGTTCTTC. The encoded protein is CASSVGGGVEQFF. The entire variable domain, with the rest obtained from reference TRBV9 and TRBJ2-1, is as follows: DSGVTQTPKHLITATGQRVTLRCSPRSGDLSVYWYQQSLDQGLQFLIQYYNGEERAKGNILERFSAQQFPDLHSELNLSSLELGDSALYFCASSVGGGVEQFFGPGTRLTVL.

This clone was detected only a few times. At the DNA level, this CDR3 is encoded by other sequences in the same sample as well. V and J are TRBV29-1 and TRBJ2-2; 7 bases map to TRBD1. Germline-derived CDR1 and CDR2 are SQVTM and ANQGSEA. The CDR3 is 13 residues long. With 6 bases clipped from V and 1 base from J, the junction kept 2 bases outside the gene matches. The CDR3 here is CSVRQGNTGELFF. The CDR3 nucleotides are TGCAGCGTCAGACAGGGGAACACCGGGGAGCTGTTTTTT.

The rearrangement joins TRBV4-2 to TRBJ2-2; possibly TRBD2 for D (6 bases). This CDR3 is 15 amino acids long. Germline lookup yields CDR1 LGHNA and CDR2 YNFKEQ. V lost 0 bases to trimming and J lost 6 bases, with 11 bases between them. CDR3 amino acids: CASSQELPGAGELFF. The CDR3 DNA sequence: TGTGCCAGCAGCCAAGAACTACCGGGAGCCGGGGAGCTGTTTTTT.

The chain links TRBV6-9 to TRBJ2-3; 7 bases are a match to TRBD1. The CDR3 is 14 amino acids. With 7 bases clipped from V and 5 bases from J, the junction kept 9 bases outside the gene matches. CDR1 MNHGY and CDR2 SVAAGI come from the germline V gene. DNA of the CDR3: TGTGCCAGCAAGGGGGCCAACCCTGGAGATACGCAGTATTTT. This codes for CASKGANPGDTQYF.

The chain has TRBV2 and TRBJ2-1; possibly TRBD1 or TRBD2 for D (6 bases each). The CDR3 runs 14 residues. V was shortened by 2 bases and J by 10 bases, with 15 bases between the two germline ends. Looked up from germline, CDR1 is SNHLY and CDR2 is FYNNEI. The CDR3 region is CASSELGGPREQFF. CDR3 DNA: TGTGCCAGCAGTGAACTGGGGGGCCCGAGGGAGCAGTTCTTC. The entire variable domain, with the rest obtained from reference TRBV2 and TRBJ2-1, is as follows: EPEVTQTPSHQVTQMGQEVILRCVPISNHLYFYWYRQILGQKVEFLVSFYNNEISEKSEIFDDQFSVERPDGSNFTLKIRSTKLEDSAMYFCASSELGGPREQFFGPGTRLTVL.

This clone was observed a few times. The gene calls are TRBV29-1 and TRBJ1-1; D is possibly TRBD1 (6 bases). The ends were cut back, 1 base at V and 11 bases at J, with 23 bases in the middle. The CDR3 extends over 15 amino acids. CDR1 is SQVTM, CDR2 ANQGSEA, per germline. The CDR3 coding sequence is TGCAGCGTTGAAGGCCGGACAGAAGGTGTGATCGGGGCTTTCTTT. Residues: CSVEGRTEGVIGAFF.

V usage is TRBV28 and J usage is TRBJ2-7; D may be TRBD2 (5 bases). V dropped 0 bases and J dropped 5 bases, with 5 bases sitting between them. CDR3 length equals 12 residues. Looked up from germline, CDR1 is MDHEN and CDR2 is SYDVKM. Written as DNA, the CDR3 is TGTGCCAGCAGTTTATGGGAGGACGAGCAGTACTTC. Its protein is CASSLWEDEQYF.

This clone showed up many times. The genes are TRBV4-1 and TRBJ1-1; D gene unclear. Deletions cut 0 bases from V and 5 bases from J, with 4 bases between. There are 12 residues in the CDR3. Per germline, CDR1 MGHRA and CDR2 YSYEKL. Written as DNA, the CDR3 is TGCGCCAGCAGCCAAGATACGACTGAAGCTTTCTTT. Translated: CASSQDTTEAFF.

The chain employs TRBV28 and TRBJ2-7, with 8 bases that match TRBD2. CDR1 and CDR2 (germline): MDHEN, SYDVKM. J was trimmed by 6 bases and V by 3 bases; bases with no gene match: 16. The CDR3 contains 17 residues. The DNA for the CDR3 is TGTGCCAGCAGTTTGATTAGCGGGGCTACAAACGGGGTCGAGCAGTACTTC. Its protein product is CASSLISGATNGVEQYF.

This clone was counted between two and nine times. The genes are TRBV28 and TRBJ2-1; 7 nucleotides line up with TRBD1. Germline CDR1 and CDR2: MDHEN and SYDVKM. This CDR3 spans 15 amino acids. Trimming took 5 bases from V and 6 from J; bases not matched to a gene: 10. The CDR3 protein is CASSPNRGPVNEQFF. The CDR3 DNA follows: TGTGCCAGCAGTCCGAATAGGGGGCCTGTCAATGAGCAGTTCTTC.

The chain uses TRBV29-1 and TRBJ1-2; D is undetermined. This CDR3 spans 12 amino acids. From germline, CDR1 is SQVTM and CDR2 ANQGSEA. V was clipped by 5 bases and J by 0 bases, with 7 bases between them. The CDR3 loop is CSVQTSNYGYTF. The CDR3 DNA follows: TGCAGCGTTCAGACTTCTAACTATGGCTACACCTTC.

V is TRBV19 and J is TRBJ2-7; no firm D call. The CDR3 is made up of 15 amino acids. Germline CDR1 LNHDA, CDR2 SQIVND (reference sequence). Trimming took 1 base from V and 5 from J, leaving 15 bases between them. The CDR3 coding sequence is TGTGCCAGTAGTATAGCGTCCGGCAGGATCGACGAGCAGTACTTC. Its translation is CASSIASGRIDEQYF.

CDR3 loop: CASSEGGGYQPQHF. The CDR3 DNA reads as TGTGCCAGCAGTGAGGGGGGAGGGTATCAGCCCCAGCATTTT. This chain connects TRBV25-1 to TRBJ1-5, with a weak D call TRBD1 (5 bases). The CDR3 sequence is 14 residues long. From germline, CDR1 is MGHDK and CDR2 SYGVNS. Deletions cut 3 bases from V and 5 bases from J, with 11 bases between.